This T cell receptor beta chain derives from a study of T cells after yellow fever vaccination. Trimming removed 3 bases from V and 9 bases from J, with 9 bases in between. Germline CDR1 LNHDA, CDR2 SQIVND (reference sequence). The CDR3 has 13 amino acids. Generation of TCR cDNA used 5'RACE template switching (which added a universal primer site and UMIs). TCRdb passed the 5' RACE reads through MiXCR, listing each CDR3 protein once. The table records 250,000 or so distinct CDR3 sequences, roughly 3.5% of them present only once. The TCR originated in a man younger than 35 who received the YFV17D yellow fever vaccine. The specimen was PBMCs, collected 15 days after the yellow fever booster vaccination. The V call is TRBV19, the J call TRBJ1-6; D is undetermined. This chain's CDR3 is CASSITTISPLHF. The CDR3 DNA sequence: TGTGCCAGTAGTATCACGACTATTTCACCCCTCCACTTT.